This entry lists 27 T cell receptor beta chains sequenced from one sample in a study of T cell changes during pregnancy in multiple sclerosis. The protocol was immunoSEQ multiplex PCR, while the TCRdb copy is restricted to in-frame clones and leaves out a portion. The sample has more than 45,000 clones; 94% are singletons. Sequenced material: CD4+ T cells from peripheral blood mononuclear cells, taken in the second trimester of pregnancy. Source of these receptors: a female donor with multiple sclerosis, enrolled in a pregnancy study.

CDR3: CASSTNTGELFF. CDR3 DNA sequence: TGTGCCAGCAGCACAAACACCGGGGAGCTGTTTTTT. The chain links TRBV9 to TRBJ2-2; D unresolved. Germline V gene sequence: CDR1 SGDLS, CDR2 YYNGEE. The CDR3 is made up of 12 amino acids. Between the trimmed V and J ends, which lost 4 bases and 2 bases, there was a span of 3 bases.

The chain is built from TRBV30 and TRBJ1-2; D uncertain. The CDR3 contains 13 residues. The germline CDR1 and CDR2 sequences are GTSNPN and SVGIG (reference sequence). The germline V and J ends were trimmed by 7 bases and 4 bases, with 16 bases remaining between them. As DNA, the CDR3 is TGTGCCTTTGCCCCGGGGTATTCCTATGGCTACACCTTC. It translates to CAFAPGYSYGYTF.

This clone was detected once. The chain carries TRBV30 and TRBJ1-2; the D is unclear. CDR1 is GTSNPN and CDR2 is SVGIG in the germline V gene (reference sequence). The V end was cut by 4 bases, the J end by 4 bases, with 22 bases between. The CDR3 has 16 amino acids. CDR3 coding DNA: TGTGCCTGGAAACCCGCCCAAAGATTAACAAGCTATGGCTACACCTTC. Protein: CAWKPAQRLTSYGYTF. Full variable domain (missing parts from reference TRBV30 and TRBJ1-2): SQTIHQWPATLVQPVGSPLSLECTVEGTSNPNLYWYRQAAGRGLQLLFYSVGIGQISSEVPQNLSASRPQDRQFILSSKKLLLSDSGFYLCAWKPAQRLTSYGYTFGSGTRLTVV.

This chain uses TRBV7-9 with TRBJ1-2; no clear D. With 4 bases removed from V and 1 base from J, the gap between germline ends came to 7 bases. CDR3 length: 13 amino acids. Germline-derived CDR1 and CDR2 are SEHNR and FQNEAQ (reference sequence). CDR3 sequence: CASSSAVNYGYTF. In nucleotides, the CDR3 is TGTGCCAGCAGCTCTGCGGTTAACTATGGCTACACCTTC.

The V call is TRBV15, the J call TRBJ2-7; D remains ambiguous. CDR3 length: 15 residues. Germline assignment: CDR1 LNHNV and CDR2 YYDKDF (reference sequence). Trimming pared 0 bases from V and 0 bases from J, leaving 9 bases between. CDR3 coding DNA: TGTGCCACCAGCAGAGACCGGGTTTTCTCCTACGAGCAGTACTTC. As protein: CATSRDRVFSYEQYF.

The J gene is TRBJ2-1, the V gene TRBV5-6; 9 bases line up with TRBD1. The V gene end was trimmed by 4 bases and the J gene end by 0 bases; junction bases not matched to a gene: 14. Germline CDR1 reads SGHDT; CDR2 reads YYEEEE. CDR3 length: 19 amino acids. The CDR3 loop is CASSGGVGTGRSSYNEQFF. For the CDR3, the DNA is TGTGCCAGCAGCGGGGGAGTTGGGACAGGGAGGAGCTCCTACAATGAGCAGTTCTTC.

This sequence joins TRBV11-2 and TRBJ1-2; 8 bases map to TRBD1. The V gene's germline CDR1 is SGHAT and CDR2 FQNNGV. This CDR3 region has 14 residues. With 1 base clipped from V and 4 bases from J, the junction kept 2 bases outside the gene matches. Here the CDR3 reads CASSLGTGSYGYTF. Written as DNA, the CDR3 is TGTGCCAGCAGCTTAGGGACAGGGAGCTATGGCTACACCTTC.

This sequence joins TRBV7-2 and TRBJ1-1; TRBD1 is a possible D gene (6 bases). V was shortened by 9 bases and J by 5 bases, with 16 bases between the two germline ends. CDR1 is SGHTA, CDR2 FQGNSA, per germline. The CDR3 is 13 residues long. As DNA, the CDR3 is TGTGCCAGTGGGCAGGGGCATCAAACTGAAGCTTTCTTT. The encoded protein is CASGQGHQTEAFF.

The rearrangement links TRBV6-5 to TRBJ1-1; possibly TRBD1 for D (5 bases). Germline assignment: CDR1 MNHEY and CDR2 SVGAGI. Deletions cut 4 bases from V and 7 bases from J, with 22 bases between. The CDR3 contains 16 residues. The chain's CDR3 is CASSSGGWQFNHEAFF. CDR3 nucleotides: TGTGCCAGCAGTTCGGGGGGGTGGCAGTTTAATCATGAAGCTTTCTTT.

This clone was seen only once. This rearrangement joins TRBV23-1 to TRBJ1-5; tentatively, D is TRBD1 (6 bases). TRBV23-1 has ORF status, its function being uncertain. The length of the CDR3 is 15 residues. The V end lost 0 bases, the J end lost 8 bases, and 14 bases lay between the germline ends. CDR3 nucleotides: TGCGCCAGCAGTCAATCTAAGGGGGACCTCGAGCCCCAGCATTTT. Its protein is CASSQSKGDLEPQHF.

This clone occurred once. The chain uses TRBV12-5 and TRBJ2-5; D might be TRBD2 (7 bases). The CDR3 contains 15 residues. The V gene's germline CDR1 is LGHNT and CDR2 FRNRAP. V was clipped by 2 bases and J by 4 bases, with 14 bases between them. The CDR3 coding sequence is TGTGCTAGTGGTTTGTGGGGGGGCAGGGCAGAGACCCAGTACTTC. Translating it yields CASGLWGGRAETQYF.

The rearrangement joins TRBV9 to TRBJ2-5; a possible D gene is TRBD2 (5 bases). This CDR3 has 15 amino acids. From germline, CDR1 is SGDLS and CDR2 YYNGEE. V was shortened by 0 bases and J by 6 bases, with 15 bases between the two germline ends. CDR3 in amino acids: CASSVGGWNVKTQYF. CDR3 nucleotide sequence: TGTGCCAGCAGCGTAGGAGGGTGGAACGTGAAGACCCAGTACTTC. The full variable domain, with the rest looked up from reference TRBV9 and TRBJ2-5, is DSGVTQTPKHLITATGQRVTLRCSPRSGDLSVYWYQQSLDQGLQFLIQYYNGEERAKGNILERFSAQQFPDLHSELNLSSLELGDSALYFCASSVGGWNVKTQYFGPGTRLLVL.

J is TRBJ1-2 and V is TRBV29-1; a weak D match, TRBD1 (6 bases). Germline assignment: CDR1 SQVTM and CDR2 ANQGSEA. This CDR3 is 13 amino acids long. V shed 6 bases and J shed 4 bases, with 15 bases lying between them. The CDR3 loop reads CSVHPQGPYGYTF. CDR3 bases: TGCAGCGTCCACCCTCAGGGGCCCTATGGCTACACCTTC.

CDR3 nucleotide sequence: TGTGCCATCAGTCTGGTGCAGGGAGGGGGCACCGGGGAGCTGTTTTTT. This encodes CAISLVQGGGTGELFF. The chain combines TRBV10-3 with TRBJ2-2; D possibly corresponds to TRBD2 (7 bases). The CDR3 totals 16 residues. CDR1 is ENHRY, CDR2 SYGVKD, per germline. The V end was cut by 5 bases, the J end by 4 bases, with 17 bases between.

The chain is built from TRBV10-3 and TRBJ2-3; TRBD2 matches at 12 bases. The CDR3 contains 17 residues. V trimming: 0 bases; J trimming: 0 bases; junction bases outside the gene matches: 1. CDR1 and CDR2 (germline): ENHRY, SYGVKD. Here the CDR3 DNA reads TGTGCCATCAGTGAGTCGACTAGCGGGGGAAGCACAGATACGCAGTATTTT. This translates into CAISESTSGGSTDTQYF.

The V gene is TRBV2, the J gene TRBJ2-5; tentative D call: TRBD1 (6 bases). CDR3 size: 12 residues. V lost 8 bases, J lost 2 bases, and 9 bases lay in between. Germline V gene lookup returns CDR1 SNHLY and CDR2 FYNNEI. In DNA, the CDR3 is TGTGCCAGCCGGACAGATCAAGAGACCCAGTACTTC. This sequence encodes CASRTDQETQYF.

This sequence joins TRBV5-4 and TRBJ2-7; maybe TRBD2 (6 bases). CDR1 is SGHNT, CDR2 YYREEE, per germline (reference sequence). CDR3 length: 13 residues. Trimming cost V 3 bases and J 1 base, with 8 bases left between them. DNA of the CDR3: TGTGCCAGCAGCTCGGGGGTTTCCTACGAGCAGTACTTC. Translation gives CASSSGVSYEQYF.

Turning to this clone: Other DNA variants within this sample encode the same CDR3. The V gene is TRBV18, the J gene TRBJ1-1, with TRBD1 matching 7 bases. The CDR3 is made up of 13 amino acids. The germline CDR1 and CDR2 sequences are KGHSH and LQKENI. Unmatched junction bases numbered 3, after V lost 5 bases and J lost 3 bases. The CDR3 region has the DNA TGTGCCAGCTCAAGCACAGGGGACACTGAAGCTTTCTTT. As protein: CASSSTGDTEAFF.

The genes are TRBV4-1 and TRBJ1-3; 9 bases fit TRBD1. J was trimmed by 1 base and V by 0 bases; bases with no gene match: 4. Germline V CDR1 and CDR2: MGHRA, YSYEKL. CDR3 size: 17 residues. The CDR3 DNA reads TGCGCCAGCAGCCAAGATCAAGGACAGGGGTCTGGAAACACCATATATTTT. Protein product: CASSQDQGQGSGNTIYF.

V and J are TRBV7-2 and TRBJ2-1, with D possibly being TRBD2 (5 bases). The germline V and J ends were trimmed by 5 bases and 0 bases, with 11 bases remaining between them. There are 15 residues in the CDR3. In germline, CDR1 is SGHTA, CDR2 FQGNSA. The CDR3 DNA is TGTGCCAGCAGCCTTAGCGAGGGCTCCTACAATGAGCAGTTCTTC. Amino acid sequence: CASSLSEGSYNEQFF.

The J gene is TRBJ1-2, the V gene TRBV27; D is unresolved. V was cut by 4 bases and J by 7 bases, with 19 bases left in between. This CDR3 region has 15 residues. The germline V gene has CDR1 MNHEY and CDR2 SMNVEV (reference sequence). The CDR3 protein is CASSSFFRGPLGYTF. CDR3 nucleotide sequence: TGTGCCAGCAGTTCATTTTTTCGTGGCCCCCTTGGCTACACCTTC.

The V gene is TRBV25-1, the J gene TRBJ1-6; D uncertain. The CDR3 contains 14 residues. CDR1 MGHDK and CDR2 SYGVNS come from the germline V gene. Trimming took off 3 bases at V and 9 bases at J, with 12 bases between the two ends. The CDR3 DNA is TGTGCCAGCAGTGAGCACTCCGAGTTTTCACCCCTCCACTTT. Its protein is CASSEHSEFSPLHF.

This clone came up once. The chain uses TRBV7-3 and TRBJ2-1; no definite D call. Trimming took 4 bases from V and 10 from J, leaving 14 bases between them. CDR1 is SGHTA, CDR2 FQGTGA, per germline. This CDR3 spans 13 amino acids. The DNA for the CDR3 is TGTGCCAGCAGCTCAAACCTGGCCCCAGAGCAGTTCTTC. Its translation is CASSSNLAPEQFF. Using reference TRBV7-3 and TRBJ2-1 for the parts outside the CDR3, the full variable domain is GAGVSQTPSNKVTEKGKYVELRCDPISGHTALYWYRQSLGQGPEFLIYFQGTGAADDSGLPNDRFFAVRPEGSVSTLKIQRTERGDSAVYLCASSSNLAPEQFFGPGTRLTVL.

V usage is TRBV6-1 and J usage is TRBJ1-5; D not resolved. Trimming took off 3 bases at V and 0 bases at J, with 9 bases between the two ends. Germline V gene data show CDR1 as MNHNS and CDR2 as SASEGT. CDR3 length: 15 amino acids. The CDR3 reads CASSDNAYSNQPQHF. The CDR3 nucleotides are TGTGCCAGCAGTGACAACGCCTATAGCAATCAGCCCCAGCATTTT.

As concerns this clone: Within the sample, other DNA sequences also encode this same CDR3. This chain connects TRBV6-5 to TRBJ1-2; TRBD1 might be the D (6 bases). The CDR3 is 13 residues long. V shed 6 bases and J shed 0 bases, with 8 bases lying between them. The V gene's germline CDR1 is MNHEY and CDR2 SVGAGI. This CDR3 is CASRDSTNYGYTF. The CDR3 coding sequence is TGTGCCAGCAGGGACAGTACTAACTATGGCTACACCTTC.

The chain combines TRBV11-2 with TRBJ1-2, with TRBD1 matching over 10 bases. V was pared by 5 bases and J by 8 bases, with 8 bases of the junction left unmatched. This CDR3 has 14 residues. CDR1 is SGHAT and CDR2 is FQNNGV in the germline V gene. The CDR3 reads CASSLGTGALGYTF. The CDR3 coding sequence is TGTGCCAGCAGCCTAGGGACAGGGGCTCTCGGCTACACCTTC.

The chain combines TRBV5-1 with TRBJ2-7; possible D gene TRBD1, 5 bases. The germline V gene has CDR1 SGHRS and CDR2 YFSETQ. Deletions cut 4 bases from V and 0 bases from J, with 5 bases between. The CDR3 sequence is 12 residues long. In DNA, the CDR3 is TGCGCCAGCAGCAGGGGCTCCTACGAGCAGTACTTC. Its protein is CASSRGSYEQYF.